This note documents a single T cell receptor (beta chain) sequence. This CDR3 has 13 residues. Germline V gives CDR1 SGHRS, CDR2 YFSETQ. The germline V and J ends were trimmed by 0 bases and 1 base, with 4 bases remaining between them. The data derive from a study of control samples from healthy donors and cancer patients. Repertoires were generated with immunoSEQ multiplex PCR, while TCRdb's copy carries only in-frame clones and drops some. The data show some 150,000 clones, 91% seen once. This chain uses TRBV5-1 with TRBJ1-1; no firm D call. This TCR derives from a woman aged 25 to 45 in good health. Sequenced material: blood. The CDR3 nucleotides are TGCGCCAGCAGCTTGGCCTGGAACACTGAAGCTTTCTTT. Its protein is CASSLAWNTEAFF.